These 29 T cell receptor beta chains were all obtained from the same sample, sequenced in a study of blood T cell repertoires in COVID-19. Profiled with immunoSEQ multiplex PCR; TCRdb holds only in-frame clones, not every one. The data contain 52,000 or so clones, roughly 79% of them singletons. Sequences were obtained from peripheral blood. The receptors were sampled from a human donor in a cohort sampled during active COVID-19.

The V gene is TRBV3-1 (or the pseudogene TRBV3-2), the J gene TRBJ2-6; perhaps TRBD1 as D (6 bases). V was shortened by 3 bases and J by 0 bases, with 15 bases between the two germline ends. The germline V gene encodes CDR1 LGHDT and CDR2 YNNKEL (reference sequence). The CDR3 loop spans 18 amino acids. The CDR3 loop reads CASSQDSAHLSGANVLTF. DNA of the CDR3: TGTGCCAGCAGCCAGGACAGCGCTCACCTCTCTGGGGCCAACGTCCTGACTTTC.

The chain is built from TRBV6-2 or TRBV6-3 and TRBJ2-7; tentatively, D is TRBD1 (6 bases). The CDR3 length is 14 residues. V was pared by 2 bases and J by 0 bases, with 8 bases between. The germline CDR1 and CDR2 sequences are MNHEY and SVGEGT. For the CDR3, the DNA is TGTGCCAGCAGTTACCGGGACAACTCCTACGAGCAGTACTTC. Its protein product is CASSYRDNSYEQYF.

The rearrangement joins TRBV10-2 to TRBJ1-5; D unclear. This CDR3 spans 15 amino acids. Trimming shortened V by 2 bases and J by 3 bases, and 11 bases separated the two germline ends. Looked up from germline, CDR1 is WSHSY and CDR2 is SAAADI. The CDR3 protein is CASSERPGDNQPQHF. CDR3 nucleotide sequence: TGCGCCAGCAGTGAGAGACCGGGAGACAATCAGCCCCAGCATTTT.

The J gene is TRBJ1-2, the V gene TRBV5-4, with 9 bases lining up with TRBD1. The CDR3 is 14 amino acids. Germline V gene data show CDR1 as SGHNT and CDR2 as YYREEE (reference sequence). J was trimmed by 8 bases and V by 7 bases; bases with no gene match: 12. CDR3 amino acids: CASGTGTGNLGYTF. In DNA, the CDR3 is TGTGCCAGCGGTACCGGGACAGGGAATCTAGGCTACACCTTC.

The count of this clone is one. The chain is built from TRBV7-2 and TRBJ2-1, with 8 nucleotides matching TRBD1. The CDR3 extends over 15 amino acids. Germline lookup yields CDR1 SGHTA and CDR2 FQGNSA. V gave up 3 bases and J gave up 2 bases; unmatched junction bases: 3. CDR3 sequence (DNA): TGTGCCAGCAGCTTCCAGGGGGCCCCCTACAATGAGCAGTTCTTC. This sequence encodes CASSFQGAPYNEQFF.

The chain joins TRBV7-9 to TRBJ1-2; TRBD1 matches at 11 bases. J was trimmed by 8 bases and V by 4 bases; bases with no gene match: 9. Germline V gene data show CDR1 as SEHNR and CDR2 as FQNEAQ (reference sequence). This CDR3 has 15 amino acids. CDR3 coding DNA: TGTGCCAGCAGCTCCTGGACAGGGGGCCTCTTAGGCTACACCTTC. This sequence encodes CASSSWTGGLLGYTF.

This chain joins TRBV5-1 and TRBJ2-7; the D is unclear. This CDR3 is built from 14 residues. The germline gives CDR1 SGHRS, CDR2 YFSETQ. V was cut by 3 bases and J by 0 bases, with 10 bases left in between. The CDR3 DNA sequence: TGCGCCAGCAGCTCGGGTTTTCCCTCCTACGAGCAGTACTTC. This encodes CASSSGFPSYEQYF.

J is TRBJ1-3 and V is TRBV5-6, with D unclear. This CDR3 spans 16 amino acids. V lost 4 bases to trimming and J lost 0 bases, with 14 bases between them. Germline lookup yields CDR1 SGHDT and CDR2 YYEEEE. The chain's CDR3 is CASSPRAASSGNTIYF. In DNA form, the CDR3 reads TGTGCCAGCAGCCCGAGGGCGGCCAGCTCTGGAAACACCATATATTTT.

The chain is built from TRBV7-9 and TRBJ2-7; no reliable D call. Germline assignment: CDR1 SEHNR and CDR2 FQNEAQ (reference sequence). This CDR3 is 13 amino acids long. Deletions cut 1 base from V and 5 bases from J, with 9 bases between. CDR3 in DNA: TGTGCCAGCAGCTTAGAAAGCTTCCACGAGCAGTACTTC. It translates to CASSLESFHEQYF.

This clone was seen more than once but under ten times. This chain connects TRBV27 to TRBJ2-7; no clear D. The V gene lost 3 bases and the J gene lost 5 bases, with 5 bases spanning the gap. Germline CDR1 is MNHEY and CDR2 is SMNVEV (reference sequence). This CDR3 comprises 11 residues. The CDR3 DNA reads TGTGCCAGCAGTTTTGGCCACGAGCAGTACTTC. Its translation: CASSFGHEQYF.

The CDR3 sequence: CASSYGGQIPEQYF. CDR3 nucleotide sequence: TGTGCCAGCAGCTACGGCGGACAGATCCCAGAGCAGTACTTC. The rearrangement uses TRBV5-4 and TRBJ2-7, with a weak D call TRBD1 (6 bases). The germline gives CDR1 SGHNT, CDR2 YYREEE (reference sequence). This CDR3 has 14 amino acids. V was shortened by 3 bases and J by 7 bases, with 17 bases between the two germline ends. Based on the CDR3 plus reference TRBV5-4 and TRBJ2-7, the full variable domain is ETGVTQSPTHLIKTRGQQVTLRCSSQSGHNTVSWYQQALGQGPQFIFQYYREEENGRGNFPPRFSGLQFPNYSSELNVNALELDDSALYLCASSYGGQIPEQYFGPGTRLTVT.

The rearrangement joins TRBV21-1 to TRBJ2-7; TRBD2, the table's D call, was not compared with the DNA. TRBV21-1 is an annotated pseudogene. CDR3 length: 14 amino acids. The CDR3 is CASSPDGDSGEQYF. The CDR3 DNA sequence: TGTGCCAGCAGCCCGGACGGGGATTCTGGTGAGCAGTACTTC.

V is TRBV7-8 and J is TRBJ2-7; 9 bases map to TRBD2. The CDR3 has 16 amino acids. The trim removed 1 base at V and 6 bases at J, leaving 10 bases unmatched. The germline CDR1 and CDR2 sequences are SGHVS and FQNEAQ. In DNA form, the CDR3 reads TGTGCCAGCAGCTTAGGAAGGGTAGCGGGAGTCGGCGAGCAGTACTTC. It yields the protein CASSLGRVAGVGEQYF.

The V and J genes are TRBV7-9 and TRBJ1-2; 8 bases fit TRBD1. Germline V gives CDR1 SEHNR, CDR2 FQNEAQ (reference sequence). The CDR3 extends over 18 amino acids. J lost 0 bases, V lost 5 bases, and 14 bases had no gene match. The CDR3 DNA reads TGTGCCAGCAGCCCTGCAATGGACAGGGTTGGAACTAACTATGGCTACACCTTC. It yields the protein CASSPAMDRVGTNYGYTF.

The chain is built from TRBV3-1 (or the pseudogene TRBV3-2) and TRBJ2-7; D is unclear. In germline, CDR1 is LGHDT, CDR2 YNNKEL (reference sequence). This CDR3 region has 15 residues. The ends were cut back, 4 bases at V and 6 bases at J, with 19 bases in the middle. The CDR3 sequence: CASSPYAGLRGEQYF. The CDR3 coding sequence is TGTGCCAGCAGCCCCTACGCCGGGTTACGTGGCGAGCAGTACTTC.

The chain joins TRBV10-1 to TRBJ2-2, with a possible D match to TRBD1 (6 bases). This CDR3 contains 15 residues. CDR1 is WNHNN and CDR2 is SYGVQD in the germline V gene (reference sequence). V lost 6 bases and J 6 bases, leaving 17 bases between the germline ends. The CDR3 region is CASSNRAYGSGELFF. The CDR3 bases are TGCGCCAGCAGCAACAGGGCGTACGGGTCCGGGGAGCTGTTTTTT.

The V call is TRBV6-5, the J call TRBJ1-5, with TRBD1 matching 9 bases. CDR1 is MNHEY and CDR2 is SVGAGI in the germline V gene. Trimming cost V 5 bases and J 9 bases; bases outside gene matches: 8. The CDR3 extends over 14 amino acids. CDR3 in amino acids: CASSPRTGARPQHF. Written as DNA, the CDR3 is TGTGCCAGCAGTCCCAGGACAGGGGCAAGGCCCCAGCATTTT.

The chain recombines TRBV6-5 with TRBJ2-7; 12 bases are shared with TRBD1. CDR3 length: 15 amino acids. Looked up from germline, CDR1 is MNHEY and CDR2 is SVGAGI. Trimming removed 5 bases from V and 4 bases from J; junction bases left unmatched: 6. CDR3 in amino acids: CASSLGQGASYEQYF. The CDR3 DNA follows: TGTGCCAGCAGTCTGGGACAGGGGGCTTCGTACGAGCAGTACTTC.

This clone appeared a few times. The chain uses TRBV19 and TRBJ2-7; 7 bases are shared with TRBD2. This CDR3 has 15 amino acids. The trim removed 5 bases at V and 6 bases at J, leaving 13 bases unmatched. From germline, CDR1 is LNHDA and CDR2 SQIVND (reference sequence). CDR3 amino acids: CASSLLSPPGGEQYF. The CDR3 DNA sequence: TGTGCCAGTAGTTTGCTCAGCCCGCCGGGGGGCGAGCAGTACTTC.

The chain links TRBV28 to TRBJ2-1; possibly TRBD1 for D (7 bases). V dropped 8 bases and J dropped 5 bases, with 31 bases sitting between them. The CDR3 has 19 amino acids. Germline CDR1 MDHEN, CDR2 SYDVKM. CDR3 DNA sequence: TGTGCCAGCTCCCCAGACCCCTCCCTGCGCAGGGGGGTCCACAATGAGCAGTTCTTC. Translation gives CASSPDPSLRRGVHNEQFF.

The sample holds a few counts of this clone. The chain recombines TRBV6-1 with TRBJ2-7; TRBD1 aligns across 10 bases. Trimming took 0 bases from V and 2 from J; bases not matched to a gene: 1. CDR3 length equals 15 residues. Looked up from germline, CDR1 is MNHNS and CDR2 is SASEGT. The CDR3 nucleotides read TGTGCCAGCAGTGAAGCCGGGACAGGGGCCTACGAGCAGTACTTC. Its protein is CASSEAGTGAYEQYF.

The rearrangement uses TRBV9 and TRBJ2-7, with 11 bases aligning to TRBD2. The CDR3 has 14 amino acids. Germline V gene sequence: CDR1 SGDLS, CDR2 YYNGEE. The trim removed 2 bases at V and 3 bases at J, leaving 1 base unmatched. The CDR3 loop is CASSVTSGGYEQYF. DNA of the CDR3: TGTGCCAGCAGCGTCACTAGCGGGGGCTACGAGCAGTACTTC.

The chain uses TRBV10-3 and TRBJ2-7; D unresolved. With 3 bases removed from V and 1 base from J, the gap between germline ends came to 7 bases. Germline CDR1 reads ENHRY; CDR2 reads SYGVKD. This CDR3 has 13 residues. Here the CDR3 reads CAISDHQSYEQYF. Here the CDR3 DNA reads TGTGCCATCAGTGATCACCAGTCCTACGAGCAGTACTTC.

This chain uses TRBV30 with TRBJ2-7, with D hard to call. V was clipped by 0 bases and J by 0 bases, with 18 bases between them. Germline assignment: CDR1 GTSNPN and CDR2 SVGIG (reference sequence). The length of the CDR3 is 17 residues. In DNA form, the CDR3 reads TGTGCCTGGAGTGTGGGCAGGTCCTTAACCAGCTCCTACGAGCAGTACTTC. Its protein is CAWSVGRSLTSSYEQYF.

This clone was observed once. The rearrangement uses TRBV6-2 or TRBV6-3 and TRBJ1-2, with D unresolved. Trimming removed 0 bases at V and 6 bases at J, with 20 bases between. CDR3 length: 17 amino acids. The germline CDR1 and CDR2 sequences are MNHEY and SVGEGT. CDR3 nucleotides: TGTGCCAGCAGTTACTCTCTAACAGACGGGGAATTTAATGGCTACACCTTC. Its translation is CASSYSLTDGEFNGYTF.

This chain connects TRBV7-9 to TRBJ1-2; 9 bases are shared with TRBD1. Trimming cost V 3 bases and J 7 bases; bases outside gene matches: 6. The CDR3 totals 14 residues. In germline, CDR1 is SEHNR, CDR2 FQNEAQ (reference sequence). The DNA of the CDR3 is TGTGCCAGCAGCTTCTCCGGGACAGGGAGTGGCTACACCTTC. As protein: CASSFSGTGSGYTF.

The J gene is TRBJ1-2, the V gene TRBV6-5; D not certain. With 2 bases removed from V and 8 bases from J, the gap between germline ends came to 15 bases. CDR1 and CDR2 from the germline V gene are MNHEY and SVGAGI. The length of the CDR3 is 14 residues. This CDR3 reads CASSYTGSLIGYTF. The DNA of the CDR3 is TGTGCCAGCAGTTACACGGGGTCATTGATCGGCTACACCTTC.

The J gene is TRBJ2-5, the V gene TRBV3-1 (or the pseudogene TRBV3-2), with TRBD2 as a possible D gene (6 bases). CDR1 and CDR2 from the germline V gene are LGHDT and YNNKEL (reference sequence). V was cut by 2 bases and J by 5 bases, with 12 bases left in between. The CDR3 loop spans 14 amino acids. CDR3 sequence: CASSQSLAWETQYF. The CDR3 DNA is TGTGCCAGCAGCCAATCACTAGCATGGGAGACCCAGTACTTC.

The chain joins TRBV28 to TRBJ2-7; no definite D call. Per the germline V gene, CDR1 is MDHEN and CDR2 is SYDVKM. The V gene lost 7 bases and the J gene lost 0 bases, with 19 bases spanning the gap. The CDR3 covers 16 residues. The CDR3 DNA reads as TGTGCCAGCACCCCCCCAAGAACACGAAGCTCCTACGAGCAGTACTTC. The encoded protein is CASTPPRTRSSYEQYF.